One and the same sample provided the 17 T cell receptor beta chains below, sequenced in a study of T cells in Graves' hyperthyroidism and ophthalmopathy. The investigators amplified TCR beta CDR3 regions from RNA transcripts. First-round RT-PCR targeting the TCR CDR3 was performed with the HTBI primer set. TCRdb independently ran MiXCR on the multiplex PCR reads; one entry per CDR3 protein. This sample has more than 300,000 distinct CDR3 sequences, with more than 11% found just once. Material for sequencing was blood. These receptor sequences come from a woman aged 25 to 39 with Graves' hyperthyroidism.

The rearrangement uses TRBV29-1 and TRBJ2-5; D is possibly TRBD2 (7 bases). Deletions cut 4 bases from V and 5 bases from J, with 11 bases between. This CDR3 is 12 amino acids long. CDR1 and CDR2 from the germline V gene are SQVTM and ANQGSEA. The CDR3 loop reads CSVVGRGETQYF. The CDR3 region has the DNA TGCAGCGTTGTAGGGAGGGGGGAGACCCAGTACTTC.

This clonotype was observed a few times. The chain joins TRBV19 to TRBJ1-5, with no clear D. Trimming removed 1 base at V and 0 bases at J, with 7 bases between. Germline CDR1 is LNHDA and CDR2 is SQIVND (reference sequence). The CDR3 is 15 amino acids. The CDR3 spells CASSIVDASNQPQHF. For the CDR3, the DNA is TGTGCCAGTAGTATAGTGGACGCTAGCAATCAGCCCCAGCATTTT. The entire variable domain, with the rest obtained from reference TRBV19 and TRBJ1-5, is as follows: DGGITQSPKYLFRKEGQNVTLSCEQNLNHDAMYWYRQDPGQGLRLIYYSQIVNDFQKGDIAEGYSVSREKKESFPLTVTSAQKNPTAFYLCASSIVDASNQPQHFGDGTRLSIL.

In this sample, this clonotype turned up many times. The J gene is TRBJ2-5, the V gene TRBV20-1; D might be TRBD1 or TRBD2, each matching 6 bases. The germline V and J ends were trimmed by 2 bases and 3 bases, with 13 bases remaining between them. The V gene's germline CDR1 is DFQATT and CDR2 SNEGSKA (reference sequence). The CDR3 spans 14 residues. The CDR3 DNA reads TGCAGTGCTAGACTTCCGAGGGGGGAAGAGACCCAGTACTTC. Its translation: CSARLPRGEETQYF.

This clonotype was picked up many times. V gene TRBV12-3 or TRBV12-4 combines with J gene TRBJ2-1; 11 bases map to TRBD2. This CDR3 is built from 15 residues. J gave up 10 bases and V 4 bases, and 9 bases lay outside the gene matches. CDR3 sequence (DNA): TGTGCCAGCAGTTCCTACCTAGCGGGAGGAGGGGAGCAGTTCTTC. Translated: CASSSYLAGGGEQFF.

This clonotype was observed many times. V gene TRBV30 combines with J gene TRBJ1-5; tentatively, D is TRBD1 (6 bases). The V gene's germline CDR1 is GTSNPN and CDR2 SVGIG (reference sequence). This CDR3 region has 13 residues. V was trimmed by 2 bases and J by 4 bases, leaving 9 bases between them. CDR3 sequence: CAWSRGLNQPQHF. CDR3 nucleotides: TGTGCCTGGAGTCGGGGGCTGAATCAGCCCCAGCATTTT.

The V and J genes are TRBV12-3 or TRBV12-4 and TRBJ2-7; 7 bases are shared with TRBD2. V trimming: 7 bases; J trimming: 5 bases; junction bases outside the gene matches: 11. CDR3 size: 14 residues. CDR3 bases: TGTGCCAGCACTTTGGGGGGGAGCCTCGACGAGCAGTACTTC. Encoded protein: CASTLGGSLDEQYF.

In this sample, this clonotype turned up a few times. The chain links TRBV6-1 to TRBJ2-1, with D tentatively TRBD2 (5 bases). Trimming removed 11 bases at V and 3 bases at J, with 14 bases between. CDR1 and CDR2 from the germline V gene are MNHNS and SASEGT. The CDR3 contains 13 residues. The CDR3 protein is CADYPRIYNEQFF. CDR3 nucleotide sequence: TGTGCCGACTACCCCCGAATCTACAATGAGCAGTTCTTC.

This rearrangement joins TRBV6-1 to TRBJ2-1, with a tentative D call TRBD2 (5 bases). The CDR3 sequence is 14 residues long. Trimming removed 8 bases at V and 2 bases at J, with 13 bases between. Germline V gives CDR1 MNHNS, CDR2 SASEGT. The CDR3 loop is CASHSSSAYNEQFF. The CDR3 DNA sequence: TGTGCCAGCCATTCAAGTAGCGCCTACAATGAGCAGTTCTTC.

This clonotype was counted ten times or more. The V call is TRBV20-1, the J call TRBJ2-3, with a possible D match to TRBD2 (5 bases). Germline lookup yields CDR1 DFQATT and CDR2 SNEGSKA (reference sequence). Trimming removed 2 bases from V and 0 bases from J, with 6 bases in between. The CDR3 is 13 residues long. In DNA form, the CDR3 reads TGCAGTGCTAGAAGGGAGAGCACAGATACGCAGTATTTT. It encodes CSARRESTDTQYF.

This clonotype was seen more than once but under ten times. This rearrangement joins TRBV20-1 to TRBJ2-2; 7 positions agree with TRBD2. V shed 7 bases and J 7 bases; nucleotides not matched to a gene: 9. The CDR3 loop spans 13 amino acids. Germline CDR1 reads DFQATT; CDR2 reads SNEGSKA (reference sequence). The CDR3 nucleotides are TGCAGTGGGTTTCGCGGGGGAGACGGGGAGCTGTTTTTT. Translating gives CSGFRGGDGELFF.

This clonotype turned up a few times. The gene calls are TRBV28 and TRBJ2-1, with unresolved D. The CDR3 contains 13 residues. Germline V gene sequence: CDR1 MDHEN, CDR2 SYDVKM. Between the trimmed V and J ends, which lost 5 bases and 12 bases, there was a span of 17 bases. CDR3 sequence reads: CASSLNLVGWQFF. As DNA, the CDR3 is TGTGCCAGCAGTCTAAATTTAGTCGGGTGGCAGTTCTTC.

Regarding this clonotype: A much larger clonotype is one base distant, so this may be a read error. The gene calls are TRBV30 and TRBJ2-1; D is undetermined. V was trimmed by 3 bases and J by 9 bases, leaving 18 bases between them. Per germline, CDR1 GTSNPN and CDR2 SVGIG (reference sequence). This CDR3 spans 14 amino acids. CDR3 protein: CAWSVASLIGEQFF. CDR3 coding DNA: TGTGCCTGGAGCGTGGCATCACTCATAGGTGAGCAGTTCTTC.

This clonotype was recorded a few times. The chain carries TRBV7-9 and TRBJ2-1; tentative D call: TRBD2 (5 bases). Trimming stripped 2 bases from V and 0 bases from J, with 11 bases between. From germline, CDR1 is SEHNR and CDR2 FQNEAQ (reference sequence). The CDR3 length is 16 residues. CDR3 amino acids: CASSLRADFSYNEQFF. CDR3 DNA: TGTGCCAGCAGCTTAAGGGCGGACTTCTCCTACAATGAGCAGTTCTTC.

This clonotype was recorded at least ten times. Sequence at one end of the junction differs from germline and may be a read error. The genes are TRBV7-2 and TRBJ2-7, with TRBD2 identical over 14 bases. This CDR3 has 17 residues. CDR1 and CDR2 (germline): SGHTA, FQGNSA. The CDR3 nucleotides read TGTGCCAGCAGCCTGACTAGCGGGAGGGCCTCGCTCCACGAACAGTACTTC. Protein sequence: CASSLTSGRASLHEQYF.

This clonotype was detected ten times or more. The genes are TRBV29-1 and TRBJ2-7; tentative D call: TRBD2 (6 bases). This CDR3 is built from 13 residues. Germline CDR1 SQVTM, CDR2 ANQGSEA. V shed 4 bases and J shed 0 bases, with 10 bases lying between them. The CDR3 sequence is CSVGWRGSYEQYF. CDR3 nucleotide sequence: TGCAGCGTTGGTTGGCGGGGCTCCTACGAGCAGTACTTC.

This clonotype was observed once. As DNA, the CDR3 is TGCGCCAGCAGGAGGACAGTGCACACCGGGGAGCTGTTTTTT. Encoded protein: CASRRTVHTGELFF. The chain has TRBV4-1 and TRBJ2-2; a weak D match, TRBD1 (6 bases). This CDR3 has 14 amino acids. Germline-derived CDR1 and CDR2 are MGHRA and YSYEKL. V gave up 6 bases and J gave up 3 bases, with 11 bases separating them.

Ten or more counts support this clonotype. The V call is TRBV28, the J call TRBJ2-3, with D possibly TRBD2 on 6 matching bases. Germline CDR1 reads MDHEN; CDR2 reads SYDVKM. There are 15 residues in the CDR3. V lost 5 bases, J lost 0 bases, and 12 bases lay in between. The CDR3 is CASSVGLQSTDTQYF. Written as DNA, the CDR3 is TGTGCCAGCAGTGTGGGACTTCAGAGCACAGATACGCAGTATTTT.